The next 10 T cell receptor beta chains were all read from a single sample in a study of cytomegalovirus exposure and HLA in healthy donors (dated by TCRdb to about 2017). The library came from the immunoSEQ multiplex PCR assay. A mixture of 60 forward primers for TCR Vbeta segments and 13 reverse primers for TCR Jbeta segments was used in the multiplex PCR. What TCRdb holds here is the immuneACCESS table cut down to in-frame rearrangements. Part of the clones is not present; checked against another copy, under half of the missing clones reflect an unresolved V gene, and the others are unexplained. The sample table records about 96,000 clones; under 65% of these occur just once. 3.2% of the sample is in the top ten clones. The source material was PBMCs. Receptors were obtained from a man in his 60s in good health and CMV-seronegative.

This chain uses TRBV9 with TRBJ1-1; D is uncertain. The CDR3 consists of 13 residues. Trimming pared 0 bases from V and 1 base from J, leaving 4 bases between. From germline, CDR1 is SGDLS and CDR2 YYNGEE. This CDR3 is CASSVGPNTEAFF. DNA of the CDR3: TGTGCCAGCAGCGTAGGGCCGAACACTGAAGCTTTCTTT.

This clone has more than one count but fewer than ten. This chain uses TRBV28 with TRBJ1-2, with D possibly matching TRBD1 (5 bases). Trimming shortened V by 3 bases and J by 8 bases, and 16 bases separated the two germline ends. Germline V gives CDR1 MDHEN, CDR2 SYDVKM. This CDR3 region has 14 residues. Here the CDR3 reads CASSLGGFGGGYTF. As DNA, the CDR3 is TGTGCCAGCAGTTTGGGGGGTTTTGGGGGAGGCTACACCTTC.

V is TRBV19 and J is TRBJ1-2; possibly TRBD1 for D (6 bases). The CDR3 is 15 residues long. Germline V CDR1 and CDR2: LNHDA, SQIVND (reference sequence). Trimming stripped 4 bases from V and 6 bases from J, with 18 bases between. The CDR3 here is CASSSPEQGRDGYTF. CDR3 sequence (DNA): TGTGCCAGTAGTAGCCCCGAACAGGGAAGGGATGGCTACACCTTC.

This clone was seen a few times. The chain is built from TRBV6-5 and TRBJ1-1; 8 bases agree with TRBD1. In germline, CDR1 is MNHEY, CDR2 SVGAGI. The CDR3 has 14 residues. J lost 7 bases, V lost 2 bases, and 6 bases had no gene match. CDR3 region: CASSYDRGEGEAFF. As DNA, the CDR3 is TGTGCCAGCAGTTACGACAGGGGAGAAGGTGAAGCTTTCTTT.

V and J are TRBV10-1 and TRBJ1-1, with TRBD1 identical over 7 bases. The germline V gene encodes CDR1 WNHNN and CDR2 SYGVQD (reference sequence). V was clipped by 6 bases and J by 2 bases; unmatched bases: 3. CDR3 length equals 13 residues. CDR3 sequence (DNA): TGCGCCAGCAGATGGGACAGCAACACTGAAGCTTTCTTT. Translation gives CASRWDSNTEAFF.

J is TRBJ1-1 and V is TRBV2; 7 bases are a match to TRBD1. V shed 3 bases, J shed 3 bases, and the junction held 7 bases outside the gene matches. CDR1 SNHLY and CDR2 FYNNEI come from the germline V gene. This CDR3 region has 15 residues. As DNA, the CDR3 is TGTGCCAGCAGTGAGGGACAGCCTCAATACACTGAAGCTTTCTTT. Its translation is CASSEGQPQYTEAFF.

The chain combines TRBV5-4 with TRBJ1-4; TRBD1 matches 7 bases. Germline CDR1 and CDR2: SGHNT and YYREEE (reference sequence). CDR3 length: 16 amino acids. V was clipped by 0 bases and J by 8 bases; unmatched bases: 10. The CDR3 bases are TGTGCCAGCAGCTTGGCAGAACAGGGGCTCGGGGAAAAACTGTTTTTT. Encoded protein: CASSLAEQGLGEKLFF.

The table lists this clone with a few counts. This rearrangement joins TRBV5-6 to TRBJ1-1; no reliable D call. The germline V gene has CDR1 SGHDT and CDR2 YYEEEE. V was shortened by 4 bases and J by 1 base, with 11 bases between the two germline ends. This CDR3 comprises 14 residues. CDR3 DNA: TGTGCCAGCAGCCCGACCGGGAGGAACACTGAAGCTTTCTTT. Its protein product is CASSPTGRNTEAFF. Using reference TRBV5-6 and TRBJ1-1 for the parts outside the CDR3, the full variable domain is DAGVTQSPTHLIKTRGQQVTLRCSPKSGHDTVSWYQQALGQGPQFIFQYYEEEERQRGNFPDRFSGHQFPNYSSELNVNALLLGDSALYLCASSPTGRNTEAFFGQGTRLTVV.

This clone was counted between two and nine times. V usage is TRBV6-1 and J usage is TRBJ1-1; 7 bases align to TRBD1. V gave up 2 bases and J gave up 7 bases; unmatched junction bases: 10. Germline V gives CDR1 MNHNS, CDR2 SASEGT. The CDR3 runs to 15 residues. The CDR3 here is CASSEIGGAKIEAFF. The CDR3 DNA sequence: TGTGCCAGCAGTGAAATAGGGGGCGCTAAAATTGAAGCTTTCTTT.

This CDR3 reads CASSRRGMYTDTQYF. The CDR3 DNA reads as TGTGCCAGCAGTCGCCGCGGGATGTACACAGATACGCAGTATTTT. The chain carries TRBV2 and TRBJ2-3; TRBD2 is a possible D gene (6 bases). The CDR3 consists of 15 residues. Germline V gene sequence: CDR1 SNHLY, CDR2 FYNNEI. V lost 5 bases and J lost 2, with 14 bases in between.